The clone carrying this T cell receptor beta chain has just a few counts. These data belong to a study of blood T cell repertoires in COVID-19. Across the whole study: Spain, Italy and the United States supplied samples that represented acute and convalescent COVID-19. T cells, B-cell-depleted T cells, or PBMCs supplied cDNA or gDNA.

The CDR3 extends over 11 amino acids. V lost 4 bases, J lost 7 bases, and 8 bases lay in between. Germline V gene data show CDR1 as SGHNT and CDR2 as YYREEE (reference sequence). Original methodology: Amplification with reference gene primers provided the estimates of nucleated cell counts. Sequencing was performed with immunoSEQ multiplex PCR; in TCRdb, only in-frame clones are kept and a portion is missing. That table gives V, J and clone size, and the DNA gave D and trimming. Of roughly 320,000 clones listed, around 85% are singletons. The sample comprised peripheral blood. This sequence was found in a human donor in a cohort sampled during active COVID-19. The rearrangement links TRBV5-4 to TRBJ1-2; D unresolved. CDR3 bases: TGTGCCAGCAGCCCCGGACTTGGCTACACCTTC. Its translation: CASSPGLGYTF.